The rows below give T cell receptor beta chains drawn from one sample of a study of T-cell memory formation after mild COVID-19. TCRdb itself ran the 5' RACE reads through MiXCR, one entry per CDR3 protein. The sample includes 430,000 or so distinct CDR3 sequences, around a quarter of them seen just once. Sequenced input: PBMCs or a T cell subset sorted from them (not recorded which). The source is an adult woman who had mild COVID-19 (a few samples of this study predate the infection). Cell type and time point are not known. Each CDR3 is given with its conserved first and last residue. Each record gives: V gene, D gene, J gene, clone size, CDR3 length, CDR3 protein, CDR3 DNA. D genes are given only for firm matches. Rows may omit the clone size; those that give it use once, few, many or a size class.

TRBV29-1	-	TRBJ2-2	-	12	CSVVRRTGELFF	TGCAGCGTTGTACGGCGAACCGGGGAGCTGTTTTTT
TRBV7-9	-	TRBJ2-7	-	12	CASSPTGREQYF	TGTGCCAGCAGTCCCACAGGGCGCGAGCAGTACTTC
TRBV5-4	TRBD1	TRBJ2-7	-	15	CASSLAMTGAYEQYF	TGTGCCAGCAGCTTGGCGATGACAGGGGCCTACGAGCAGTACTTC
TRBV4-1	TRBD2	TRBJ2-1	-	16	CASSHPRGEKGNEQFF	TGCGCCAGCAGCCATCCCCGGGGGGAGAAGGGCAATGAGCAGTTCTTC
TRBV2	-	TRBJ2-3	-	13	CASYYRVTDTQYF	TGTGCCAGCTACTACCGGGTGACAGATACGCAGTATTTT
TRBV29-1	TRBD2	TRBJ2-3	-	15	CSVEYSGGAGDTQYF	TGCAGCGTTGAATATAGCGGGGGGGCCGGAGATACGCAGTATTTT
TRBV12-3/TRBV12-4	TRBD2	TRBJ2-1	few	11	CASALGGIGFF	TGTGCCAGCGCCTTGGGGGGGATCGGTTTCTTC
TRBV9	TRBD2	TRBJ2-2	-	17	CASSAGSGRAKTGELFF	TGTGCCAGCAGCGCTGGGAGCGGGAGGGCCAAGACCGGGGAGCTGTTTTTT
TRBV6-6	TRBD1	TRBJ1-1	-	15	CASRLLGTGGTEAFF	TGTGCCAGCAGACTACTCGGGACAGGGGGAACTGAAGCTTTCTTT
TRBV28	TRBD1	TRBJ1-2	few	15	CASSFAVRGAIGYTF	TGTGCCAGCAGTTTTGCCGTCAGGGGGGCGATAGGCTACACCTTC
TRBV5-1	-	TRBJ1-2	-	13	CASSLGAGHGYTF	TGCGCCAGCAGCTTGGGAGCAGGGCATGGCTACACCTTC
TRBV14	-	TRBJ2-3	-	14	CASSQVTGGDTQYF	TGTGCCAGCAGCCAAGTTACGGGGGGCGATACGCAGTATTTT
TRBV5-1	-	TRBJ2-3	-	14	CASRKLASTDTQYF	TGCGCCAGCAGGAAACTAGCTAGCACAGATACGCAGTATTTT
TRBV29-1	TRBD1	TRBJ1-1	once	12	CSAGQGPTEAFF	TGCAGCGCCGGACAGGGACCCACTGAAGCTTTCTTT
TRBV7-9	-	TRBJ1-1	many	11	CASSWGTEAFF	TGTGCCAGTTCTTGGGGCACTGAAGCTTTCTTT
TRBV7-2	TRBD2	TRBJ2-7	few	14	CASSFTSGPYEQYF	TGTGCCAGCAGCTTTACTAGCGGTCCCTACGAGCAGTACTTC
TRBV29-1	TRBD1	TRBJ2-1	-	14	CSVMTGEDYNEQFF	TGCAGCGTTATGACAGGGGAGGACTACAATGAGCAGTTCTTC
TRBV20-1	-	TRBJ2-7	-	13	CSARVGNSYEQYF	TGCAGTGCTAGAGTGGGCAACTCCTACGAGCAGTACTTC
TRBV9	-	TRBJ2-3	-	15	CASSVGPRSTDTQYF	TGTGCCAGCAGCGTAGGGCCAAGAAGCACAGATACGCAGTATTTT
TRBV29-1	TRBD2	TRBJ2-1	few	17	CSVEKAAGGMSYNEQFF	TGCAGCGTTGAAAAGGCGGCGGGGGGTATGTCCTACAATGAGCAGTTCTTC
TRBV5-1	-	TRBJ1-1	few	16	CASSFVPGPRGTEAFF	TGCGCCAGCAGCTTTGTACCCGGGCCAAGGGGCACTGAAGCTTTCTTT
TRBV9	-	TRBJ2-7	few	13	CASSPALGAEQYF	TGTGCCAGCAGCCCGGCTCTTGGGGCCGAGCAGTACTTC
TRBV20-1	TRBD2	TRBJ2-2	-	15	CSADGGRAGTGELFF	TGCAGTGCTGATGGCGGGAGGGCCGGGACCGGGGAGCTGTTTTTT
TRBV7-2	-	TRBJ2-2	many	14	CASTRQSPTGELFF	TGTGCCAGCACCCGACAGTCGCCCACCGGGGAGCTGTTTTTT
TRBV7-9	TRBD2	TRBJ2-5	few	13	CASSSSGVETQYF	TGTGCCAGCAGCTCTAGCGGGGTGGAGACCCAGTACTTC
TRBV6-5	TRBD1	TRBJ2-7	few	14	CASSYTNDRGEQYF	TGTGCCAGCAGTTACACTAACGACAGGGGCGAGCAGTACTTC
TRBV20-1	-	TRBJ2-7	-	12	CSAEEGIDEQYF	TGCAGTGCCGAGGAGGGGATTGACGAGCAGTACTTC
TRBV6-5	-	TRBJ2-7	few	13	CASSRQFSYEQYF	TGTGCCAGCAGTCGTCAGTTTTCCTACGAGCAGTACTTC
TRBV7-7	-	TRBJ2-1	-	13	CASSRDFYNEQFF	TGTGCTAGCAGCCGGGACTTTTACAATGAGCAGTTCTTC
TRBV4-2	TRBD2	TRBJ2-7	-	15	CASASGRLGGYEQYF	TGTGCCAGCGCTAGCGGGAGGTTGGGGGGGTACGAGCAGTACTTC
TRBV7-6	-	TRBJ2-7	few	14	CASSSQGPGYEQYF	TGTGCCAGCAGCTCACAGGGTCCGGGATACGAGCAGTACTTC
TRBV6-1	-	TRBJ2-2	-	13	CASSLKEQRELFF	TGTGCCAGCAGCCTGAAAGAACAGCGGGAGCTGTTTTTT
TRBV5-1	-	TRBJ2-5	-	12	CASSFREETQYF	TGCGCCAGCAGCTTTAGGGAAGAGACCCAGTACTTC
TRBV6-5	TRBD1	TRBJ2-7	few	19	CASSFTYAGTGTGRYEQYF	TGTGCCAGCAGTTTTACGTACGCCGGGACCGGGACAGGAAGGTACGAGCAGTACTTC
TRBV5-4	-	TRBJ2-7	-	16	CASSLGVREGSYEQYF	TGTGCCAGCAGCCTAGGGGTTCGGGAAGGTTCCTACGAGCAGTACTTC
TRBV7-3	-	TRBJ2-1	few	15	CASSVDSGLHNEQFF	TGTGCCAGCAGCGTAGACTCCGGGCTCCACAATGAGCAGTTCTTC
TRBV7-8	TRBD2	TRBJ2-7	few	16	CASSLVHSLAAQEQYF	TGTGCCAGCAGCTTAGTACACTCACTAGCGGCCCAGGAGCAGTACTTC
TRBV24-1	TRBD2	TRBJ2-3	-	14	CATSGLARTDTQYF	TGTGCCACCAGTGGACTAGCTAGGACAGATACGCAGTATTTT
TRBV7-9	TRBD1	TRBJ1-5	-	18	CASSPPTTPGQGNQPQHF	TGTGCCAGCAGCCCCCCGACGACCCCGGGACAGGGAAATCAGCCCCAGCATTTT
TRBV24-1	TRBD1	TRBJ2-1	-	17	CATSDPGQGGGSDEQFF	TGTGCCACCAGTGACCCGGGACAGGGGGGAGGGTCGGATGAGCAGTTCTTC